This paragraph covers one T cell receptor (beta chain) sequence. Its recognized antigen is unknown. No base quality values were provided; no much bigger clone lies one nucleotide off. This record belongs to a study of CD8+ T cells in alopecia areata (dated by TCRdb to between 2018 and 2020). At the level of the whole study: In both human patients and the C3H/HeJ mouse model, the study applied high-throughput TCRbeta sequencing to look at T cell clonal expansion in alopecia areata. In humans, TCRbeta sequencing was performed on scalp tissue and on sorted CD4+ and CD8+ peripheral blood T cells from healthy controls and from patients with patchy or totalis/universalis alopecia areata. Scalp clonality was compared across normal scalp (n=4), patchy alopecia areata scalp (n=8), and alopecia totalis/universalis scalp (n=8). RNA was extracted with the PAXgene miRNA kit for fixed scalp, the miRNeasy kit for PBMCs, and the RNeasy kit for mouse skin. Amplification of TCRbeta CDR3 regions was done by immunoSEQ multiplex PCR using 35 Vbeta forward primers and 13 Jbeta reverse primers.

CDR1 is given as LGHNT and CDR2 as FRNRAP, both from the germline V gene. The CDR3 starts with the cysteine, ends with the phenylalanine, and has 13 residues. Solely the CDR3 DNA is kept, with 39 bases framed from the first base. V gives up 6 bases and J gives up 2 bases, and the segment between their germline ends measures 11 bases. Points the paper makes about the study in general: Shared TCR sequences between patients were less evident than in mice, which may be partly attributable to HLA diversity in the patient population. Compared with normal scalp, lesional scalp had higher clonality and more expanded CD8+ clones, particularly in alopecia totalis/universalis, a pattern that suggests antigenic drive. Unlike mouse skin, where gammadelta T cells dominate, normal human skin contains resident alphabeta T cells that get sequenced too, which complicates analysis of the scalp TCR repertoire.

In about 5 patients from the biomarker study, CD4+ cells were sorted further to obtain CD25+CD127- cells. Lesional scalp punch biopsies and peripheral blood were obtained from alopecia areata patients. PBMCs were isolated by density centrifugation and stained for CD3, CD4 and CD8, and CD4+ and CD8+ T cells were sorted on a FACSAria. The untreated alopecia areata patients were recruited through a multicenter biomarker study. Library preparation employed the immunoSEQ multiplex PCR assay. RNA was extracted from all samples and reverse transcribed into cDNA, which served as template for TCR sequencing. SuperScript III was used to make first-strand cDNA, primed with a 2:1 mix of oligo-dT and random hexamers. Amplification bias was assessed with a synthetic immune receptor repertoire, and residual bias was removed computationally. Per the original workflow: Raw reads were preprocessed to remove errors, and CDR3 was defined according to IMGT conventions as the region from the conserved cysteine to phenylalanine. Clonality was computed by normalizing Shannon entropy by log2 of the number of productive unique TCRs and subtracting the result from 1. Scalp TCRbeta sequences were cross-referenced with sorted blood CD4 and CD8 repertoires so that the CD4 or CD8 identity of scalp clones could be inferred. Held by TCRdb, this immuneACCESS table contains in-frame sequences only and omits some clones. Under half of the omission traces to an unresolved V gene where checked; the cause of the rest is unknown. V and J calls and clone size are given by that table; D and trimming were obtained from the DNA. The sample data list about 20,000 clones, and roughly 60% of these were observed just once. The top ten hold 4.5% of the sample.

The sample was CD4+ Tregs sorted from blood. This TCR derives from a human donor with alopecia areata. The V and J genes are TRBV12-5 and TRBJ2-7; TRBD1 might be the D gene, on 6 matching bases. Read as DNA, the sequence is TGTGCTAGTGGGGAGAGACAGGCCTACGAGCAGTACTTC. Protein translation: CASGERQAYEQYF. When the CDR3 is completed using the reference TRBV12-5 and TRBJ2-7 genes on either side, the full variable domain is DARVTQTPRHKVTEMGQEVTMRCQPILGHNTVFWYRQTMMQGLELLAYFRNRAPLDDSGMPKDRFSAEMPDATLATLKIQPSEPRDSAVYFCASGERQAYEQYFGPGTRLTVT.